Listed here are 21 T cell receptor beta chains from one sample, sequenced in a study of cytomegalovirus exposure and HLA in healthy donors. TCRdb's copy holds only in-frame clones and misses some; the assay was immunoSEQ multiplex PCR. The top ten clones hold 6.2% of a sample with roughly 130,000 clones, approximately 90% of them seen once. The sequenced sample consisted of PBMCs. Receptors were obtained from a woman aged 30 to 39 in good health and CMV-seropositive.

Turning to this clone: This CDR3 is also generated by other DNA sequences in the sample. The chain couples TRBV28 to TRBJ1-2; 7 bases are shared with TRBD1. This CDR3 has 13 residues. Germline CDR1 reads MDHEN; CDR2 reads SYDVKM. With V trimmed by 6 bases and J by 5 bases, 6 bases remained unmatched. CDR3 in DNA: TGTGCCAGCAGCTCACAGGGGAGGTATGGCTACACCTTC. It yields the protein CASSSQGRYGYTF.

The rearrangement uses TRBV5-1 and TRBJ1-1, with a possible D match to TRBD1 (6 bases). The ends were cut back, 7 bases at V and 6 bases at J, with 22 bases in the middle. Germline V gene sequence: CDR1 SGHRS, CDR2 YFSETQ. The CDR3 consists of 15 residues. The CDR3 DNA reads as TGCGCCAGCGGCCGAGACAGGATGATAATGGCTGAAGCTTTCTTT. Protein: CASGRDRMIMAEAFF.

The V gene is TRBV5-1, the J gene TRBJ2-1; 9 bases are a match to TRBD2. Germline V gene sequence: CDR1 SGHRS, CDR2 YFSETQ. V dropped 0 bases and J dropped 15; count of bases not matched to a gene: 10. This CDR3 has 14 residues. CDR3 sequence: CASSLGASGALSFF. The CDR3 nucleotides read TGCGCCAGCAGCTTGGGAGCTAGCGGGGCCCTGTCGTTCTTC.

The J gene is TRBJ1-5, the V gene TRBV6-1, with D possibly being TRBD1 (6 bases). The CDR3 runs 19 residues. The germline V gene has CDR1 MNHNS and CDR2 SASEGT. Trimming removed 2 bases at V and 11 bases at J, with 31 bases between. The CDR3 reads CASSEYFEVGQPFPSAQHF. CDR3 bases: TGTGCCAGCAGTGAATATTTTGAGGTCGGACAGCCATTCCCCAGCGCCCAGCATTTT.

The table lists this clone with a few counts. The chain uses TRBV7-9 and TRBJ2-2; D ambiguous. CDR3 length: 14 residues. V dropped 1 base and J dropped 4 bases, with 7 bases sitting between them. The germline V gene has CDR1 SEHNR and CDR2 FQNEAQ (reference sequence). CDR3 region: CASSLGATTGELFF. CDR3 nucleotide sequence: TGTGCCAGCAGCTTAGGGGCGACCACCGGGGAGCTGTTTTTT.

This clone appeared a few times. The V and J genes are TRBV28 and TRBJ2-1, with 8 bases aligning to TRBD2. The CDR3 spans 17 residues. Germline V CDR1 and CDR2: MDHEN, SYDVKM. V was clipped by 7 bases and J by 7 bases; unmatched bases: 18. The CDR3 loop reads CASKVYGAAGGMNEQFF. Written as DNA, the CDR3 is TGTGCCAGCAAAGTTTATGGAGCCGCGGGAGGAATGAATGAGCAGTTCTTC.

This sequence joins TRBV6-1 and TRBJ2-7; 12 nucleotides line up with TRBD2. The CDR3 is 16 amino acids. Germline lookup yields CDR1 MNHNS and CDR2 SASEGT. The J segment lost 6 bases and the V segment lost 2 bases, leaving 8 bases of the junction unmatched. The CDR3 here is CASSEMRLAGASEQYF. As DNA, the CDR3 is TGTGCCAGCAGTGAAATGCGACTAGCGGGAGCTAGCGAGCAGTACTTC.

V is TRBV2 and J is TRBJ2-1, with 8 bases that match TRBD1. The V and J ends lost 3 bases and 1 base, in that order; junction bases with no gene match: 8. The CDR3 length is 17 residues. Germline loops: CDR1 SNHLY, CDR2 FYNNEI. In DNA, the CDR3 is TGTGCCAGCAGTGATTGGGTCAGGGGGCAATCCTACAATGAGCAGTTCTTC. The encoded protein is CASSDWVRGQSYNEQFF.

This chain's CDR3 is CASSLASGGLETQYF. The CDR3 DNA follows: TGTGCCAGCAGCTTAGCGTCCGGGGGGCTGGAGACCCAGTACTTC. The rearrangement uses TRBV7-9 and TRBJ2-5, with D perhaps matching TRBD2 (7 bases). Germline assignment: CDR1 SEHNR and CDR2 FQNEAQ (reference sequence). The CDR3 loop spans 15 amino acids. V was clipped by 0 bases and J by 5 bases, with 13 bases between them.

The chain's CDR3 is CASSQGGGAPQMATQYF. The CDR3 region has the DNA TGTGCCAGCAGCCAGGGTGGGGGCGCCCCCCAGATGGCCACCCAGTACTTC. V usage is TRBV7-2 and J usage is TRBJ2-5, with D possibly being TRBD1 (6 bases). The V and J ends lost 5 bases and 8 bases respectively, with 27 bases between them. The CDR3 runs to 17 residues. The germline CDR1 and CDR2 sequences are SGHTA and FQGNSA. Full variable domain (missing parts from reference TRBV7-2 and TRBJ2-5): GAGVSQSPSNKVTEKGKDVELRCDPISGHTALYWYRQSLGQGLEFLIYFQGNSAPDKSGLPSDRFSAERTGGSVSTLTIQRTQQEDSAVYLCASSQGGGAPQMATQYFGPGTRLLVL.

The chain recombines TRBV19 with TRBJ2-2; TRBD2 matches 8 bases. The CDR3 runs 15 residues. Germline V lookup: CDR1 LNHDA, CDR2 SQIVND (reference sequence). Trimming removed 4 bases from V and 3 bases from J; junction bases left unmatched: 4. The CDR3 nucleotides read TGTGCCAGTAGTAACTCGGGAGGGGACACCGGGGAGCTGTTTTTT. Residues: CASSNSGGDTGELFF.

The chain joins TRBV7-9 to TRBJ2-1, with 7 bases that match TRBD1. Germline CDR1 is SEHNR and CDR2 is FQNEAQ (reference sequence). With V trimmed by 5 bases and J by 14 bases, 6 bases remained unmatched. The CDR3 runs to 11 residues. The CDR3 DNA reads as TGTGCCAGCAGCCCCGACAGGGCGGAGTTCTTC. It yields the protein CASSPDRAEFF.

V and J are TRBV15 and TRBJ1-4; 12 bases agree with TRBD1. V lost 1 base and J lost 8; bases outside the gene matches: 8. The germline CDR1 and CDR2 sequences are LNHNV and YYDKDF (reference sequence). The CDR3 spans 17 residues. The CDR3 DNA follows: TGTGCCACCAGCAGAGCTCGGGACAGGGGGCCGAGGGAAAAACTGTTTTTT. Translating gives CATSRARDRGPREKLFF. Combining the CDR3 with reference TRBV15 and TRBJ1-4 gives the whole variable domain DAMVIQNPRYQVTQFGKPVTLSCSQTLNHNVMYWYQQKSSQAPKLLFHYYDKDFNNEADTPDNFQSRRPNTSFCFLDIRSPGLGDTAMYLCATSRARDRGPREKLFFGSGTQLSVL.

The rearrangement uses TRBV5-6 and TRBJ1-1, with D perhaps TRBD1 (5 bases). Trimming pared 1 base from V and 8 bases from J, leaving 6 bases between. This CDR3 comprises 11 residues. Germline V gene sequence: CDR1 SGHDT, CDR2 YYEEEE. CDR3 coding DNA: TGTGCCAGCAGCTTGTACAGGGAAGCTTTCTTT. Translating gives CASSLYREAFF.

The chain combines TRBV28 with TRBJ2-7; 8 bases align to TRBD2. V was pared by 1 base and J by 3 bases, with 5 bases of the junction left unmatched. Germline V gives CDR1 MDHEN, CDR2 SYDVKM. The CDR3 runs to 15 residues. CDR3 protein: CASSLSEREFYEQYF. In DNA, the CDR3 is TGTGCCAGCAGTTTATCAGAGCGGGAGTTCTACGAGCAGTACTTC.

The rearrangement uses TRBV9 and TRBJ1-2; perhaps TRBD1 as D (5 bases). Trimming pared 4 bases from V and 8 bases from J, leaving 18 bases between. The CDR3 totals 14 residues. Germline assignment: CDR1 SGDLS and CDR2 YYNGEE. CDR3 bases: TGTGCCAGCAGCCCCCAGGGACTTGACGGGGGCTACACCTTC. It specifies CASSPQGLDGGYTF.

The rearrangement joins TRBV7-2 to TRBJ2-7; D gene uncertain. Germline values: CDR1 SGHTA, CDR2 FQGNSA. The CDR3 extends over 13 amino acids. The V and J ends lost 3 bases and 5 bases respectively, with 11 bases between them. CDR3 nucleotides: TGTGCCAGCAGCTTTGGGCCAGGTGACGAGCAGTACTTC. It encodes CASSFGPGDEQYF.

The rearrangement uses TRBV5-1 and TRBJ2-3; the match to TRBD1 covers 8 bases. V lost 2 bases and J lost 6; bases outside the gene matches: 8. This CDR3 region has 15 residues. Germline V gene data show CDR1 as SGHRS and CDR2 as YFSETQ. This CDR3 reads CASSLRQGARDTQYF. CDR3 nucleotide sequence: TGCGCCAGCAGCTTAAGGCAGGGGGCGCGGGATACGCAGTATTTT. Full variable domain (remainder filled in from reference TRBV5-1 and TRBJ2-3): KAGVTQTPRYLIKTRGQQVTLSCSPISGHRSVSWYQQTPGQGLQFLFEYFSETQRNKGNFPGRFSGRQFSNSRSEMNVSTLELGDSALYLCASSLRQGARDTQYFGPGTRLTVL.

The CDR3 nucleotides are TGTGCCTCCGGGTCCTCCTACAATGAGCAGTTCTTC. This sequence encodes CASGSSYNEQFF. The chain is built from TRBV28 and TRBJ2-1, with D hard to call. There are 12 residues in the CDR3. Per germline, CDR1 MDHEN and CDR2 SYDVKM. Trimming took 11 bases from V and 0 from J, leaving 8 bases between them.

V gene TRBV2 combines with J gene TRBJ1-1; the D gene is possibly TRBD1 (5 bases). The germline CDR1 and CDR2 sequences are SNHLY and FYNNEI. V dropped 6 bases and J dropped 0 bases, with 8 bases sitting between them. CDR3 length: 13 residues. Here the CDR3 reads CASSAGMNTEAFF. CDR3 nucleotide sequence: TGTGCCAGCAGCGCAGGGATGAACACTGAAGCTTTCTTT.

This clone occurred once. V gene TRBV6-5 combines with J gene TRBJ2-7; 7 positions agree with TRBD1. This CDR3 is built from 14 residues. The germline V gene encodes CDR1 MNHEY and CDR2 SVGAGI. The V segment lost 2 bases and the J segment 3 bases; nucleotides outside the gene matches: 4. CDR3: CASSYRNRGYEQYF. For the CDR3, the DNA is TGTGCCAGCAGTTACCGGAACAGGGGCTACGAGCAGTACTTC.